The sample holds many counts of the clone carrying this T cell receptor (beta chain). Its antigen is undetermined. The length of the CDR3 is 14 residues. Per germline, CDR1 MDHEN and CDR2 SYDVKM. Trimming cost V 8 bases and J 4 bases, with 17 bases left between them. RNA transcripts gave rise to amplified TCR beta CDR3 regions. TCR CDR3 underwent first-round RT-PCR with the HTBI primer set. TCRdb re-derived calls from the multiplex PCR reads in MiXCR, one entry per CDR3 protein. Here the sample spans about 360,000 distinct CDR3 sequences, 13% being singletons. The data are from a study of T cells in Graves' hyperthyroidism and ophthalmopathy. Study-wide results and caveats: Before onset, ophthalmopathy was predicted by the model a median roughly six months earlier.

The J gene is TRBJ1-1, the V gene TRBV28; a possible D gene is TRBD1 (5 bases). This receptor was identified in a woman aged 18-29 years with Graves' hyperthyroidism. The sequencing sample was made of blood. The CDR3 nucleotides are TGTGCCAGCCCCGGGAACGGGGGTAGCACTGAAGCTTTCTTT. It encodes CASPGNGGSTEAFF.